The next 19 T cell receptor beta chains were all read from a single sample in a study of T cells expressing NK-cell markers. TCRdb re-called the 5' RACE reads and gives one entry per CDR3 protein, without DNA. The listing contains approximately 150,000 distinct CDR3 sequences. The source material was blood T cells: a sorted CD56 or NKG2C T cell subset, CD4+ or CD8+ T cells, or bulk PBMC T cells (not recorded which). These receptors were collected from a man aged 18 to 30 in good health.

This chain connects TRBV4-2 to TRBJ2-7; no DNA is available, so the TRBD2 call from TCRdb remains unchecked. There are 15 residues in the CDR3. Germline CDR1 reads LGHNA; CDR2 reads YNFKEQ. The CDR3 region is CASSLSGPSSYEQYF.

The V and J genes are TRBV2 and TRBJ2-1; TCRdb selects TRBD2, and the lack of DNA leaves this call unchecked. Looked up from germline, CDR1 is SNHLY and CDR2 is FYNNEI. The CDR3 sequence is 16 residues long. The CDR3: CASSGLAGGLDNEQFF.

The chain uses TRBV4-2 and TRBJ2-1; no DNA is available, so the TRBD2 call from TCRdb remains unchecked. Germline values: CDR1 LGHNA, CDR2 YNFKEQ. This CDR3 region has 17 residues. The CDR3 sequence: CASSQEDPGLAGDEQFF.

The J gene is TRBJ2-2, the V gene TRBV6-4; TCRdb lists TRBD1, though no DNA is available to test this call. The CDR3 is 15 amino acids. Germline loops: CDR1 MRHNA, CDR2 SNTAGT. CDR3 protein: CASSDSQGLTGELFF.

The V call is TRBV12-3 or TRBV12-4, the J call TRBJ2-1; TCRdb's D call of TRBD1 is untestable without DNA. CDR3 length: 13 residues. CDR3 region: CASGVQGYNEQFF.

The V call is TRBV20-1, the J call TRBJ2-1; TCRdb designates TRBD1, a call that cannot be tested without DNA. Germline lookup yields CDR1 DFQATT and CDR2 SNEGSKA (reference sequence). This CDR3 has 14 residues. CDR3 residues: CSARDRQGGIEQFF.

This chain connects TRBV20-1 to TRBJ2-2. Germline V gene data show CDR1 as DFQATT and CDR2 as SNEGSKA (reference sequence). This CDR3 contains 12 residues. CDR3 protein: CSADLRAGELFF.

V is TRBV29-1 and J is TRBJ2-7; TCRdb names TRBD1, which stays unverified in the absence of DNA. Germline V CDR1 and CDR2: SQVTM, ANQGSEA. CDR3 length: 14 residues. CDR3 region: CSVAGGKTTYEQYF.

The V gene is TRBV15, the J gene TRBJ2-5; with no DNA, the TCRdb D assignment of TRBD1 cannot be verified. Germline CDR1 reads LNHNV; CDR2 reads YYDKDF (reference sequence). The CDR3 is 12 residues long. This CDR3 is CATSRGGETQYF.

This rearrangement joins TRBV29-1 to TRBJ2-1; TCRdb designates TRBD2, a call that cannot be tested without DNA. Per germline, CDR1 SQVTM and CDR2 ANQGSEA. The CDR3 has 13 amino acids. The CDR3 sequence: CSKAWREYNEQFF.

This chain links TRBV4-3 with TRBJ1-4; TCRdb proposes TRBD1, but this gene call is untestable without DNA. The CDR3 has 15 amino acids. Germline lookup yields CDR1 LGHNA and CDR2 YSLEER. CDR3 sequence reads: CASSHDGTVNEKLFF.

The chain is built from TRBV7-8 and TRBJ2-1; the D call from TCRdb, TRBD1, cannot be confirmed without DNA. This CDR3 has 18 residues. In germline, CDR1 is SGHVS, CDR2 FQNEAQ. CDR3 sequence: CASSLAYQVATSYNEQFF.

V usage is TRBV29-1 and J usage is TRBJ2-2. The CDR3 extends over 13 amino acids. Germline loops: CDR1 SQVTM, CDR2 ANQGSEA. The CDR3 sequence is CSVVSRDTGELFF.

The chain links TRBV24-1 to TRBJ2-1; as DNA is missing, the TRBD1 call by TCRdb cannot be tested. Germline CDR1 reads KGHDR; CDR2 reads SFDVKD. This CDR3 is 15 amino acids long. CDR3 amino acids: CATSDFGGEGDEQFF.

The CDR3: CSAALGQGNQPQHF. The chain is built from TRBV20-1 and TRBJ1-5; TCRdb's D gene call, TRBD1, goes unchecked for lack of DNA. The CDR3 is 14 amino acids. CDR1 is DFQATT, CDR2 SNEGSKA, per germline (reference sequence).

The chain joins TRBV12-3 or TRBV12-4 to TRBJ2-5. The CDR3 length is 14 residues. CDR3 loop: CASSSTIQEETQYF.

This chain joins TRBV7-3 and TRBJ2-1; TCRdb proposes TRBD2, but this gene call is untestable without DNA. Looked up from germline, CDR1 is SGHTA and CDR2 is FQGTGA. There are 15 residues in the CDR3. The CDR3 sequence is CASRRSGSGHNEQFF.

This chain links TRBV4-1 with TRBJ2-1. The length of the CDR3 is 17 residues. From germline, CDR1 is MGHRA and CDR2 YSYEKL. The CDR3 loop is CASSQAHTVLGYNEQFF.

The chain carries TRBV20-1 and TRBJ2-1. From germline, CDR1 is DFQATT and CDR2 SNEGSKA (reference sequence). This CDR3 comprises 12 residues. The CDR3 loop reads CSARSVRDEQFF.